This T cell receptor beta chain appears in the sequencing data of a study of OX40 agonist ivuxolimab in advanced cancers. At the level of the study: Partial responses, seen in three patients, involved one hepatocellular carcinoma and two cutaneous melanomas. Regarding the study as a whole: Patients who responded partially at 0.1-3.0 mg/kg showed clonal expansion ranking among the lowest. Undetermined was the antigen specificity of the expanded peripheral T cells.

As to this clone: Its antigen is not known.

Libraries were prepared by immunoSEQ multiplex PCR; TCRdb keeps only in-frame clonotypes and omits some of them. The data hold 90,000 or so clones, with roughly 90% observed a single time. The germline V and J ends were trimmed by 7 bases and 8 bases, with 11 bases remaining between them. The CDR3 is 12 amino acids. The germline CDR1 and CDR2 sequences are MDHEN and SYDVKM. The chain uses TRBV28 and TRBJ1-4; D is ambiguous. Sequenced material: CD4+ or CD8+ T cells sorted from blood, taken in a trial of the OX40 agonist ivuxolimab. The TCR was taken from an adult with an advanced solid tumor such as melanoma, head and neck, liver or kidney cancer. The CDR3 nucleotides read TGTGCCAGCAAAACCATGGAGGAAAAACTGTTTTTT. It yields the protein CASKTMEEKLFF.